This T cell receptor beta chain was observed in a study of shared clonotypes between healthy human individuals. Findings and caveats of the study: Clonotype sharing levels among donors were expected to vary with sequencing depth. Rarefaction exposed incomplete sorted-subset sequencing despite large depth. Clonotype sharing across several donors was observed for around 5% of naive CD4 clonotypes.

This clone has a handful of counts. Its antigen is not identified. Assay runs were performed at deep level. Sequencing used immunoSEQ multiplex PCR; TCRdb keeps in-frame clones, though not all of them. The sample contains about a million clones, about 80% of which appear only once. Sample: memory CD4+ T cells from PBMCs. Subset specified: CD45RA-negative fraction. The receptor was derived from a man younger than 30 in good health. Some clones in this sample may be carry-over from other donors' samples.

The CDR3 sequence is CASSISGHSYEQYF. CDR3 DNA sequence: TGTGCCAGCAGCATTAGCGGGCACTCCTACGAGCAGTACTTC. The chain uses TRBV7-2 and TRBJ2-7, with TRBD2 matching 7 bases. CDR3 size: 14 residues. With V trimmed by 5 bases and J by 0 bases, 4 bases remained unmatched. In germline, CDR1 is SGHTA, CDR2 FQGNSA.